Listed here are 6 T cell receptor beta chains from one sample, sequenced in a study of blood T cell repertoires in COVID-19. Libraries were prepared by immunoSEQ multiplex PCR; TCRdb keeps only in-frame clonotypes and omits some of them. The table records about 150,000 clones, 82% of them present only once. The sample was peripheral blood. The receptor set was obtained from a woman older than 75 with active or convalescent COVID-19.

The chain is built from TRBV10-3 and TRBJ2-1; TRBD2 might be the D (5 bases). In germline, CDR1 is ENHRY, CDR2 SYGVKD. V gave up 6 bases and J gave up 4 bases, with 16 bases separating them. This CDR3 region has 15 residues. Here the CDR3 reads CAIRTSSGRYNEQFF. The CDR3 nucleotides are TGTGCCATCAGAACCAGCTCGGGGAGATACAATGAGCAGTTCTTC.

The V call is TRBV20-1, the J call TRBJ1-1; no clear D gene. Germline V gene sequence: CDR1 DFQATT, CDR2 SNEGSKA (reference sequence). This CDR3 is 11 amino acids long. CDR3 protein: CSHPGETEAFF. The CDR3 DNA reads TGCAGCCATCCGGGTGAGACTGAAGCTTTCTTT.

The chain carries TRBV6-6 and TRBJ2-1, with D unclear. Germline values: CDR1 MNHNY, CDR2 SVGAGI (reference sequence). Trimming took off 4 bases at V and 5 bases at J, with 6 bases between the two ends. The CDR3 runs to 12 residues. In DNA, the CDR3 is TGTGCCAGCAGTTCAGACAACAATGAGCAGTTCTTC. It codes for CASSSDNNEQFF.

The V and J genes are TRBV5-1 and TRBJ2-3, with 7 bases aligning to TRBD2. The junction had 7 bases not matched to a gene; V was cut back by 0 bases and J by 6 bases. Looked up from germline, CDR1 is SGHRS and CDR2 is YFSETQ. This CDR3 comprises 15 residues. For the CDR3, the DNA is TGCGCCAGCAGCTTGGGTGGTAGCGGGCAGGATACGCAGTATTTT. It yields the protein CASSLGGSGQDTQYF.

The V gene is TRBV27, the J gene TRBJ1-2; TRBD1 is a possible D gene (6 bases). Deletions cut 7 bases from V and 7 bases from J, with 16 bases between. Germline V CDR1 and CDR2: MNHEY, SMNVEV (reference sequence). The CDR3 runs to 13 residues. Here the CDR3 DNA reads TGTGCCAGCACGACAAACAGGGTGCGTGGCTACACCTTC. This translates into CASTTNRVRGYTF.

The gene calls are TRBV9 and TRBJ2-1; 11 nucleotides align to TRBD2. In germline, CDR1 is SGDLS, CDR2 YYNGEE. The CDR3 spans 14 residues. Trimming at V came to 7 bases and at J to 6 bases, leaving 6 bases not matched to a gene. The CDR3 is CASGHTSGGNEQFF. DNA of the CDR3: TGTGCCAGCGGACACACTAGCGGGGGCAATGAGCAGTTCTTC.